The 20 T cell receptor beta chains below all came from one sample that was sequenced in a study of CD8+ T cells in alopecia areata. Treatment noted: oral pan-JAK inhibitor, 5-10 mg twice daily. Extracted RNA was reverse transcribed into cDNA, the sequencing template. Assay used: immunoSEQ multiplex PCR; TCRdb lists only in-frame clones, some missing. Of some 150,000 clones in the sample, about three fifths are singletons; the top ten hold approximately 16%. The sample in question was CD4+ T cells sorted from blood, obtained at approximately week 60, from a patient treated with tofacitinib. The receptors were gathered from a human donor with alopecia areata.

A single count supports this clone. The V gene is TRBV30, the J gene TRBJ2-1; unclear D gene. Trimming took off 0 bases at V and 7 bases at J, with 7 bases between the two ends. The CDR3 runs to 12 residues. Germline CDR1 reads GTSNPN; CDR2 reads SVGIG (reference sequence). CDR3 DNA: TGTGCCTGGAGTGTAGGGTGGAATGAGCAGTTCTTC. This encodes CAWSVGWNEQFF.

The chain couples TRBV29-1 to TRBJ2-1; D perhaps matches TRBD2 (6 bases). Per germline, CDR1 SQVTM and CDR2 ANQGSEA. Between the trimmed V and J ends, which lost 6 bases and 5 bases, there was a span of 20 bases. The CDR3 has 15 amino acids. The DNA of the CDR3 is TGCAGCGTGGGGGACTCCCTACCTCGGGACAATGAGCAGTTCTTC. This codes for CSVGDSLPRDNEQFF.

V and J are TRBV5-1 and TRBJ1-2, with 9 positions matching TRBD1. The CDR3 covers 15 residues. CDR1 and CDR2 from the germline V gene are SGHRS and YFSETQ. With 1 base clipped from V and 3 bases from J, the junction kept 4 bases outside the gene matches. CDR3 sequence (DNA): TGCGCCAGCAGCTTGAACAGGGGGCGATACTATGGCTACACCTTC. It specifies CASSLNRGRYYGYTF.

The V and J genes are TRBV5-5 and TRBJ1-5, with a tentative D call TRBD1 (5 bases). The germline gives CDR1 SGHKS, CDR2 YYEKEE (reference sequence). V lost 4 bases to trimming and J lost 5 bases, with 16 bases between them. CDR3 length equals 15 residues. CDR3 in DNA: TGTGCCAGCAGCCAACGGCAGGGAGACGATCAGCCCCAGCATTTT. Residues: CASSQRQGDDQPQHF.

The rearrangement links TRBV23-1 to TRBJ2-5; perhaps D is TRBD1 or TRBD2 (5 bases each). TRBV23-1 is designated an ORF whose function remains uncertain. The CDR3 spans 14 residues. Trimming removed 4 bases from V and 5 bases from J, with 14 bases in between. The CDR3 DNA is TGCGCCAGCAGTCTGTTCGTTGAGGGGGAGACCCAGTACTTC. Translation gives CASSLFVEGETQYF.

The rearrangement links TRBV2 to TRBJ2-5, with TRBD2 as a possible D gene (6 bases). CDR1 SNHLY and CDR2 FYNNEI come from the germline V gene. Between the trimmed V and J ends, which lost 6 bases and 2 bases, there was a span of 13 bases. This CDR3 region has 14 residues. The DNA of the CDR3 is TGTGCCAGCAGCGTCGGGAGCCAACAAGAGACCCAGTACTTC. It yields the protein CASSVGSQQETQYF. Drawing the rest from reference TRBV2 and TRBJ2-5, the complete variable domain is EPEVTQTPSHQVTQMGQEVILRCVPISNHLYFYWYRQILGQKVEFLVSFYNNEISEKSEIFDDQFSVERPDGSNFTLKIRSTKLEDSAMYFCASSVGSQQETQYFGPGTRLLVL.

The chain links TRBV6-1 to TRBJ2-3; the match to TRBD1 covers 8 bases. This CDR3 has 15 amino acids. The ends lost 3 bases at V and 3 bases at J; junction bases unmatched: 5. Germline V lookup: CDR1 MNHNS, CDR2 SASEGT. The CDR3 DNA reads as TGTGCCAGCAGTGATGTACAGGGGGGTACAGATACGCAGTATTTT. As protein: CASSDVQGGTDTQYF.

The chain employs TRBV29-1 and TRBJ1-2; perhaps TRBD1 as D (6 bases). The CDR3 loop spans 11 amino acids. V was shortened by 5 bases and J by 2 bases, with 6 bases between the two germline ends. Germline CDR1 SQVTM, CDR2 ANQGSEA. As DNA, the CDR3 is TGCAGCGTTACAGGGAACTATGGCTACACCTTC. Translating gives CSVTGNYGYTF.

The chain has TRBV29-1 and TRBJ2-3, with D uncertain. Germline V gives CDR1 SQVTM, CDR2 ANQGSEA. Trimming removed 0 bases from V and 3 bases from J, with 4 bases in between. This CDR3 contains 12 residues. The chain's CDR3 is CSVEDMTDTQYF. CDR3 DNA sequence: TGCAGCGTTGAAGATATGACAGATACGCAGTATTTT.

This clone has only a few counts. The V call is TRBV11-2, the J call TRBJ2-1; 9 nucleotides agree with TRBD2. Trimming at V came to 1 base and at J to 2 bases, leaving 0 bases not matched to a gene. This CDR3 is built from 15 residues. CDR1 is SGHAT and CDR2 is FQNNGV in the germline V gene. The CDR3 sequence: CASSLGGGAYNEQFF. Here the CDR3 DNA reads TGTGCCAGCAGCTTAGGCGGGGGGGCCTACAATGAGCAGTTCTTC.

V gene TRBV12-5 combines with J gene TRBJ2-7; D may be TRBD1 (5 bases). The germline gives CDR1 LGHNT, CDR2 FRNRAP. The V end lost 2 bases, the J end lost 2 bases, and 7 bases lay between the germline ends. This CDR3 spans 13 amino acids. CDR3 coding DNA: TGTGCTAGTGGTTTGCAGGGCGCCTACGAGCAGTACTTC. Protein product: CASGLQGAYEQYF. Supplemented by reference TRBV12-5 and TRBJ2-7, the full variable domain reads DARVTQTPRHKVTEMGQEVTMRCQPILGHNTVFWYRQTMMQGLELLAYFRNRAPLDDSGMPKDRFSAEMPDATLATLKIQPSEPRDSAVYFCASGLQGAYEQYFGPGTRLTVT.

A few counts support this clone. Other DNA sequences in the sample encode the same CDR3. The chain employs TRBV27 and TRBJ1-2; D is undetermined. V lost 0 bases, J lost 2 bases, and 7 bases lay in between. CDR1 and CDR2 (germline): MNHEY, SMNVEV (reference sequence). The CDR3 consists of 14 residues. The CDR3 DNA follows: TGTGCCAGCAGTTTATCTGGCCAGAACTATGGCTACACCTTC. It specifies CASSLSGQNYGYTF.

The chain combines TRBV29-1 with TRBJ1-6; D is unclear. The CDR3 length is 13 residues. Deletions cut 4 bases from V and 7 bases from J, with 11 bases between. Germline V gives CDR1 SQVTM, CDR2 ANQGSEA. The DNA of the CDR3 is TGCAGCGTTGGAGAAGGGCTGAATTCACCCCTCCACTTT. It encodes CSVGEGLNSPLHF.

The V and J genes are TRBV7-9 and TRBJ2-7; 8 bases line up with TRBD1. Trimming at V came to 3 bases and at J to 5 bases, leaving 9 bases not matched to a gene. Germline V gene data show CDR1 as SEHNR and CDR2 as FQNEAQ (reference sequence). There are 15 residues in the CDR3. The CDR3 spells CASSFPGQGGNEQYF. As DNA, the CDR3 is TGTGCCAGCAGCTTCCCCGGACAGGGTGGGAACGAGCAGTACTTC.

The chain has TRBV30 and TRBJ1-6, with D hard to call. The CDR3 has 12 amino acids. Trimming pared 0 bases from V and 8 bases from J, leaving 5 bases between. In germline, CDR1 is GTSNPN, CDR2 SVGIG (reference sequence). In DNA, the CDR3 is TGTGCCTGGAGTGTGGGGTATTCACCCCTCCACTTT. Encoded protein: CAWSVGYSPLHF.

This chain connects TRBV30 to TRBJ2-5; 13 bases match TRBD2. CDR1 GTSNPN and CDR2 SVGIG come from the germline V gene (reference sequence). This CDR3 is 15 amino acids long. With 2 bases clipped from V and 5 bases from J, the junction kept 5 bases outside the gene matches. The CDR3 DNA sequence: TGTGCCTGGAGTAGGGGGACTAGCGGGGCGGAGACCCAGTACTTC. This translates into CAWSRGTSGAETQYF.

The chain couples TRBV29-1 to TRBJ2-1; D is ambiguous. Germline values: CDR1 SQVTM, CDR2 ANQGSEA. V was shortened by 2 bases and J by 6 bases, with 8 bases between the two germline ends. This CDR3 comprises 12 residues. CDR3: CSVERAGNEQFF. The CDR3, as DNA: TGCAGCGTTGAAAGGGCAGGCAATGAGCAGTTCTTC.

This clone was seen more than once but under ten times. This CDR3 is also generated by other DNA sequences in the sample. The V gene is TRBV11-2, the J gene TRBJ2-5; D might be TRBD2 (5 bases). The V gene lost 4 bases and the J gene lost 3 bases, with 6 bases spanning the gap. Germline V lookup: CDR1 SGHAT, CDR2 FQNNGV. This CDR3 has 12 residues. Here the CDR3 reads CASSSGKETQYF. CDR3 DNA sequence: TGTGCCAGCAGCTCGGGGAAAGAGACCCAGTACTTC.

The chain recombines TRBV2 with TRBJ2-5, with D unclear. The CDR3 is 13 amino acids. CDR1 is SNHLY and CDR2 is FYNNEI in the germline V gene. Trimming stripped 4 bases from V and 1 base from J, with 7 bases between. Written as DNA, the CDR3 is TGTGCCAGCAGTGTTAGGGTCCAAGAGACCCAGTACTTC. It translates to CASSVRVQETQYF.

J is TRBJ1-2 and V is TRBV20-1, with D maybe TRBD1 (5 bases). Germline values: CDR1 DFQATT, CDR2 SNEGSKA (reference sequence). Trimming pared 3 bases from V and 8 bases from J, leaving 10 bases between. This CDR3 has 11 amino acids. CDR3 in DNA: TGCAGTGCTAGGAGGGGAGGAGGCTACACCTTC. Its protein is CSARRGGGYTF.